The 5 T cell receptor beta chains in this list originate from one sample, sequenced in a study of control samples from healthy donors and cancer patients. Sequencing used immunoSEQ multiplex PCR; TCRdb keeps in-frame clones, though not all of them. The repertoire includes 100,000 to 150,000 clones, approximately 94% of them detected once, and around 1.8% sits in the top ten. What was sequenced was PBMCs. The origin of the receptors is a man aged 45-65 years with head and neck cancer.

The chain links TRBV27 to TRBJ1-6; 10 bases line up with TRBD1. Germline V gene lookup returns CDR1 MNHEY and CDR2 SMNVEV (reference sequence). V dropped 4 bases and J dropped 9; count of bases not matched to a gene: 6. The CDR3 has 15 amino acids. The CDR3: CASSSYRDRGSPLHF. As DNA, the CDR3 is TGTGCCAGCAGTTCATACCGGGACAGGGGTTCACCCCTCCACTTT.

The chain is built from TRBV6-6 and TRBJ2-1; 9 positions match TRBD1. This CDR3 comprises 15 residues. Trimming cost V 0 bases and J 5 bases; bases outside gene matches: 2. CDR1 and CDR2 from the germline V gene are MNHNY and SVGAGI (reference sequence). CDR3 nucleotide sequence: TGTGCCAGCAGTTACTCGGGACAGGGCAACAATGAGCAGTTCTTC. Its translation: CASSYSGQGNNEQFF.

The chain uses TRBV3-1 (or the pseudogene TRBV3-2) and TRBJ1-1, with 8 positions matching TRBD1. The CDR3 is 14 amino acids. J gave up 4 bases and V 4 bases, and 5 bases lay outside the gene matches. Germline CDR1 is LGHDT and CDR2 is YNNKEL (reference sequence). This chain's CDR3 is CASSRTGKATEAFF. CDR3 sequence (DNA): TGTGCCAGCAGCCGGACAGGGAAGGCCACTGAAGCTTTCTTT.

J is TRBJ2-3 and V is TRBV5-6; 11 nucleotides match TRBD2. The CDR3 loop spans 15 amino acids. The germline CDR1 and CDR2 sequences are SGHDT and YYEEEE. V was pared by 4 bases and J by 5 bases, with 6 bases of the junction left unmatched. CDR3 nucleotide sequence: TGTGCCAGCAGCGTAGCGGGGGGGCCCTTAGATACGCAGTATTTT. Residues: CASSVAGGPLDTQYF.

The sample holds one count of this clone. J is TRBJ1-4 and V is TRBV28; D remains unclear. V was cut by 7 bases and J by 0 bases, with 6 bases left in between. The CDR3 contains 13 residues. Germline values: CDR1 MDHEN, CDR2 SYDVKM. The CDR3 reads CASNSATNEKLFF. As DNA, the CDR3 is TGTGCCAGCAATTCCGCAACTAATGAAAAACTGTTTTTT.